This T cell receptor (beta chain) was retrieved from a study of T cells in Graves' hyperthyroidism and ophthalmopathy. A note on this clonotype: Antigen: not known.

This CDR3 region has 17 residues. V trimming: 0 bases; J trimming: 4 bases; junction bases outside the gene matches: 7. Germline lookup yields CDR1 LNHNV and CDR2 YYDKDF (reference sequence). The TCR beta CDR3 regions underwent amplification using RNA transcripts as the source. Carried out on the TCR CDR3, a first-round RT-PCR used the HTBI primer set. Via MiXCR, TCRdb re-called the multiplex PCR reads, giving one row per CDR3 protein. This table has about 580,000 distinct CDR3 sequences, just over 45% appearing once. General study points: Most expanded thyroid clonotypes above 0.001 recurred in blood. Ophthalmopathy was distinguished from stable hyperthyroidism by 13 V-J signatures.

Disease duration under 2 months; hyperthyroidism patients were aged 18 to 65. The TCR sequence derives from a woman between 18 and 29 years old with Graves' hyperthyroidism. The sample consisted of peripheral blood or thyroid tissue (not recorded which). V gene TRBV15 combines with J gene TRBJ2-5; 11 nucleotides agree with TRBD2. The CDR3, as DNA: TGTGCCACCAGCAGAGATACTAGCGGGAGAGGGGGAGAGACCCAGTACTTC. It encodes CATSRDTSGRGGETQYF.